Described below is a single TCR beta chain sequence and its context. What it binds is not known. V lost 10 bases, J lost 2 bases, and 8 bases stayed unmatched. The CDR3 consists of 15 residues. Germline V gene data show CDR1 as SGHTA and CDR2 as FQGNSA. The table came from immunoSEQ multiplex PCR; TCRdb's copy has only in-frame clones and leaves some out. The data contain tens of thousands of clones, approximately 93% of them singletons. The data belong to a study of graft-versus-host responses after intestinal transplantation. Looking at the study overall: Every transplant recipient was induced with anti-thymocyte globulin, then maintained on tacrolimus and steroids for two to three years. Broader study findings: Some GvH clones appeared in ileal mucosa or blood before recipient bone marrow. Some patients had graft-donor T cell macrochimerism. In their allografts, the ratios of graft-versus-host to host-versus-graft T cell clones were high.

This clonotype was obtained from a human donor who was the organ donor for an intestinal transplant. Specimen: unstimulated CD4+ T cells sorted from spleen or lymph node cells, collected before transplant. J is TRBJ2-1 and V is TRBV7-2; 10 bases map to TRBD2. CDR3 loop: CATKVGLAAYNEQFF. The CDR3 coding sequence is TGTGCCACCAAGGTAGGACTAGCGGCCTACAATGAGCAGTTCTTC.